This T cell receptor (beta chain) was captured by sequencing in a study of blood T cell repertoires in COVID-19. Background on the study: Some COVID-19 samples were acute and others convalescent; all came from the United States, Italy and Spain. Sources were T cells, B-cell-depleted T cells, or PBMCs; the material itself was cDNA or gDNA.

Patients in Seattle were enrolled during active infection, then followed longitudinally. This CDR3 spans 13 amino acids. V lost 4 bases and J lost 5, with 10 bases in between. In germline, CDR1 is MRHNA, CDR2 SNTAGT. This clone has a handful of counts. The authors' processing: Using reference gene primer amplification, nucleated cell counts were estimated. TCRdb's table, derived via immunoSEQ multiplex PCR, lists solely in-frame clones and lacks some. For V, J and clone size, that table is used; D and trimming come from the DNA. The sample gives some 290,000 clones, around 90% of which show up once; roughly 1% is in the top ten.

The TCR comes from a woman in her 40s with COVID-19, enrolled during active disease. This rearrangement joins TRBV6-4 to TRBJ2-3; no reliable D call. The specimen sequenced was peripheral blood. Here the CDR3 reads CASSVTGRDTQYF. The CDR3 DNA follows: TGTGCCAGCAGTGTCACTGGGCGAGATACGCAGTATTTT.